This T cell receptor beta chain was sequenced during a study of T cell responses to AZD1222 COVID-19 vaccine. V was clipped by 3 bases and J by 1 base; unmatched bases: 6. This CDR3 comprises 18 residues. Germline V gene data show CDR1 as SGHVS and CDR2 as FNYEAQ. In the case of this clone: Its antigen is unidentified.

Study outcomes and limitations: Nearly half of spike-specific TCRs reportedly go after variant regions that carry no mutations.

The table came from immunoSEQ multiplex PCR; TCRdb's copy has only in-frame clones and leaves some out. The sample records over 100,000 clones, roughly nine tenths being singletons. The source material was peripheral blood, sampled on day 0 of AZD1222 vaccination. This chain uses TRBV7-6 with TRBJ2-5, with 15 bases fitting TRBD2. The TCR comes from an adult in good health. In DNA, the CDR3 is TGTGCCAGCAGCTTGGGACTAGCGGGGGGCTCCTTCCAAGAGACCCAGTACTTC. The encoded protein is CASSLGLAGGSFQETQYF.